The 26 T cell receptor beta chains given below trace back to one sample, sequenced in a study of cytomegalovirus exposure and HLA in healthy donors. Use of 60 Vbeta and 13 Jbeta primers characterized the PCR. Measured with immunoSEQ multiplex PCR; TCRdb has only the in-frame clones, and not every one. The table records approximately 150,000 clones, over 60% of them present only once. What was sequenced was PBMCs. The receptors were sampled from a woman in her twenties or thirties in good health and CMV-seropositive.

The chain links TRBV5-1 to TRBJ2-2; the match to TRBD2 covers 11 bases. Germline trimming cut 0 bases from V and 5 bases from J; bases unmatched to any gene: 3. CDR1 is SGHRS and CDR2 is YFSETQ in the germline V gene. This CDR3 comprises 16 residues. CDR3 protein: CASSLATSGRTGELFF. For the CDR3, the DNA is TGCGCCAGCAGCTTGGCAACTAGCGGGAGAACCGGGGAGCTGTTTTTT.

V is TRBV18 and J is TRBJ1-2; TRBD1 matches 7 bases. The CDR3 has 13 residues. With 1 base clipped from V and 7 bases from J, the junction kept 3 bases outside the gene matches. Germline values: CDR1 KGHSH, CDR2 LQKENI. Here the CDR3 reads CASSPQGASGYTF. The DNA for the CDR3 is TGTGCCAGCTCACCACAGGGGGCGAGTGGCTACACCTTC.

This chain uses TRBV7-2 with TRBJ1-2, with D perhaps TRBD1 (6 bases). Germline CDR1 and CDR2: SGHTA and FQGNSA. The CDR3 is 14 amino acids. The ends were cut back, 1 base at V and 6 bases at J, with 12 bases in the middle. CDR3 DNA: TGTGCCAGCAGCTTAGTGACTGGGGGCCATGGCTACACCTTC. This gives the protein CASSLVTGGHGYTF.

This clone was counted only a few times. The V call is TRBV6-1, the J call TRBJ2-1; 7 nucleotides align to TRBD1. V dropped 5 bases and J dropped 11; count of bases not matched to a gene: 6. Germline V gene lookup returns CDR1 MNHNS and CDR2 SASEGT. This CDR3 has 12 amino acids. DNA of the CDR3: TGTGCCAGCAGTAACAGGGGTAGACAGCAGTTCTTC. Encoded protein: CASSNRGRQQFF.

The CDR3 loop is CAAKSPGPYEQYF. Written as DNA, the CDR3 is TGTGCCGCCAAGAGCCCAGGGCCTTACGAGCAGTACTTC. The chain is built from TRBV6-1 and TRBJ2-7; TRBD1 is a possible D gene (5 bases). This CDR3 spans 13 amino acids. CDR1 is MNHNS and CDR2 is SASEGT in the germline V gene. Trimming removed 11 bases from V and 4 bases from J, with 18 bases in between.

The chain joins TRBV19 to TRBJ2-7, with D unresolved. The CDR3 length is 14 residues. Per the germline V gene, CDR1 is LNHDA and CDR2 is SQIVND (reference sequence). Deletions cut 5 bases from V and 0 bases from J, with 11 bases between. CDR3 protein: CASSYGPVSYEQYF. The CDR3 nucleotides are TGTGCCAGTAGTTATGGGCCGGTCTCCTACGAGCAGTACTTC.

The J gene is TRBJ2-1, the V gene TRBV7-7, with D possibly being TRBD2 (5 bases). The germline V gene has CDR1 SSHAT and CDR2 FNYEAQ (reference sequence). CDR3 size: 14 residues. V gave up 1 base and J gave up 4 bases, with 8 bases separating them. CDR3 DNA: TGTGCCAGCAGCTTAGGAGGGCTATACAATGAGCAGTTCTTC. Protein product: CASSLGGLYNEQFF. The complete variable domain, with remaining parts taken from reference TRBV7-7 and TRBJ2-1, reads GAGVSQSPRYKVTKRGQDVTLRCDPISSHATLYWYQQALGQGPEFLTYFNYEAQPDKSGLPSDRFSAERPEGSISTLTIQRTEQRDSAMYRCASSLGGLYNEQFFGPGTRLTVL.

The CDR3, as DNA: TGTGCCTGGACCACAGGGGGCGTATGGTCTGGAAACACCATATATTTT. Translated, it gives CAWTTGGVWSGNTIYF. The J gene is TRBJ1-3, the V gene TRBV30; 9 bases map to TRBD1. CDR3 length: 16 residues. The J segment lost 1 base and the V segment lost 4 bases, leaving 8 bases of the junction unmatched. The germline V gene encodes CDR1 GTSNPN and CDR2 SVGIG (reference sequence).

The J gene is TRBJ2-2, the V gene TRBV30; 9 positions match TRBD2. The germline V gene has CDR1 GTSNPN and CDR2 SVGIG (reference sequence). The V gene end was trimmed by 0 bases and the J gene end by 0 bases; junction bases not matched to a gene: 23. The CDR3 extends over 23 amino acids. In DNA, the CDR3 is TGTGCCTGGAGTGTTCGAGAGGGGGCTAGCGGGACCCAAACTGTCGCGAACACCGGGGAGCTGTTTTTT. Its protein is CAWSVREGASGTQTVANTGELFF.

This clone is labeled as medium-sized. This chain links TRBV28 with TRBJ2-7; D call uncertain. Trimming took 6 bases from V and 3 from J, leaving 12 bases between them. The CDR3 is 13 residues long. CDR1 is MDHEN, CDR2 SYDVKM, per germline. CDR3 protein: CASSLGVGYEQYF. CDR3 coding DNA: TGTGCCAGCAGCCTGGGCGTTGGCTACGAGCAGTACTTC.

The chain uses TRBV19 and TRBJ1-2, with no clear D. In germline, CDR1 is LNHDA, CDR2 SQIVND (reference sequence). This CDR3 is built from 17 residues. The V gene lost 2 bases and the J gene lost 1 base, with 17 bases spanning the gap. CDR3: CASSIQSGGRGNYGYTF. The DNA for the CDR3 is TGTGCCAGTAGTATACAGTCGGGAGGCAGAGGTAACTATGGCTACACCTTC.

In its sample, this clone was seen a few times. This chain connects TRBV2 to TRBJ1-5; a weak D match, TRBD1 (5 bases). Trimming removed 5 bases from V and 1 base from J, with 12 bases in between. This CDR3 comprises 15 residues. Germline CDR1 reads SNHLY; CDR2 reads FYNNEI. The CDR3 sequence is CASSNPGGSNQPQHF. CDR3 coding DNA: TGTGCCAGCAGTAACCCTGGGGGGAGCAATCAGCCCCAGCATTTT.

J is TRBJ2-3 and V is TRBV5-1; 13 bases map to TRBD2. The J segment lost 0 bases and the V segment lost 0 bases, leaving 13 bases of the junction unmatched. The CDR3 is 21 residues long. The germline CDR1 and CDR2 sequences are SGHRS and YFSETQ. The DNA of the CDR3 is TGCGCCAGCAGCTTGGCATCCTGGGCCGGACTAGCGGGGGCTAGCACAGATACGCAGTATTTT. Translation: CASSLASWAGLAGASTDTQYF.

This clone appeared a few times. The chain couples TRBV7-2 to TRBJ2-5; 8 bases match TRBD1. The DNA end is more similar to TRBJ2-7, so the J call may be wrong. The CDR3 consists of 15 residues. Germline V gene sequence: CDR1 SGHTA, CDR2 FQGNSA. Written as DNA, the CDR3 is TGTGCCAGCAGCCTGCGGACAGGGTTTTTCTACGAGCAGTACTTC. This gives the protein CASSLRTGFFYEQYF.

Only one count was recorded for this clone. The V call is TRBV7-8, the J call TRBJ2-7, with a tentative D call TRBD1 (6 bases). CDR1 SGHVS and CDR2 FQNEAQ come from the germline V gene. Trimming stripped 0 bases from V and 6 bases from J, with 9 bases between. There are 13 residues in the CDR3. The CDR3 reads CASSLAQGGEQYF. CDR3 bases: TGTGCCAGCAGCTTAGCACAGGGCGGCGAGCAGTACTTC.

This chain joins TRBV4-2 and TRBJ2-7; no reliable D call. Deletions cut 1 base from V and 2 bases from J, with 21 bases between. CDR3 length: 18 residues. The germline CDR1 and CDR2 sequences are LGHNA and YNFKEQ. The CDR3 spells CASSQGGFGPVRPYEQYF. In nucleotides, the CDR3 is TGTGCCAGCAGCCAAGGAGGCTTTGGCCCAGTACGTCCCTACGAGCAGTACTTC.

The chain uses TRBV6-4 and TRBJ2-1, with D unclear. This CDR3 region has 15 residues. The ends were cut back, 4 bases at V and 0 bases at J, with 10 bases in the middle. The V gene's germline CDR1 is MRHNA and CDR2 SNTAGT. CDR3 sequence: CASSARVGSYNEQFF. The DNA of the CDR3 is TGTGCCAGCAGTGCTCGTGTCGGCTCCTACAATGAGCAGTTCTTC.

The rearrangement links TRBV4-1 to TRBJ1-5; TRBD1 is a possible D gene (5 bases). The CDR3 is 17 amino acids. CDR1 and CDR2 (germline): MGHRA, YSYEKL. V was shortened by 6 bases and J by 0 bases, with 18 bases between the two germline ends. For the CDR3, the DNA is TGCGCCAGCAGTCAGAGGGGAGGGGCGGATAGCAATCAGCCCCAGCATTTT. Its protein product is CASSQRGGADSNQPQHF.

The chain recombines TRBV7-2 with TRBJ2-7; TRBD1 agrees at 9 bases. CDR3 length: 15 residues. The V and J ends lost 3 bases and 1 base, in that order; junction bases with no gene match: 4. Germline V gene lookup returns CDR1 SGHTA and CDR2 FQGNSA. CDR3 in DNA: TGTGCCAGCAGCTTTAAGGGACAGGGTTCCTACGAGCAGTACTTC. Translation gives CASSFKGQGSYEQYF.

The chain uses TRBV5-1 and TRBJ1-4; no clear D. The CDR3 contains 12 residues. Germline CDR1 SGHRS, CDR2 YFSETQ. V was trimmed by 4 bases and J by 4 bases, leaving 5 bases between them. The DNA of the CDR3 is TGCGCCAGCAGCGGAGATAATGAAAAACTGTTTTTT. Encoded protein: CASSGDNEKLFF.

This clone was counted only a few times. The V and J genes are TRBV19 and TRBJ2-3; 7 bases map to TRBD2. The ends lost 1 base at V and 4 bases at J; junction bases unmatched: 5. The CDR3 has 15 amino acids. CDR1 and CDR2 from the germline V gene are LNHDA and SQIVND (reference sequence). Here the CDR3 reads CASSIGVGRSDTQYF. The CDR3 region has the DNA TGTGCCAGTAGTATAGGGGTCGGGAGGTCAGATACGCAGTATTTT.

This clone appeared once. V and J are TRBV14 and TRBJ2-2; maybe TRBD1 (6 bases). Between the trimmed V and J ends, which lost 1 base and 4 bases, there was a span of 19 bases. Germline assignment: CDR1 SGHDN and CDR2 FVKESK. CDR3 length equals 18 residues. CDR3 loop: CASSQVFIGTGITGELFF. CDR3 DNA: TGTGCCAGCAGCCAAGTTTTCATCGGCACAGGGATCACCGGGGAGCTGTTTTTT.

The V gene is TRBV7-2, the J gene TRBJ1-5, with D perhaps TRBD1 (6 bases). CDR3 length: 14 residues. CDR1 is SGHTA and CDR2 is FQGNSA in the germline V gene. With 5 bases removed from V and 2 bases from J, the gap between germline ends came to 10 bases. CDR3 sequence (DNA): TGTGCCAGCAGCGACAGGCGCGGCAATCAGCCCCAGCATTTT. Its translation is CASSDRRGNQPQHF.

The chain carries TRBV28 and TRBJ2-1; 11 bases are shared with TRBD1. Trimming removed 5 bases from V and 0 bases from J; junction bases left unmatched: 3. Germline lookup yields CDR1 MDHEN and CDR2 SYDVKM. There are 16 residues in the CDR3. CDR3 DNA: TGTGCCAGCAGTCCCGGACAGGGGGCCTCCTACAATGAGCAGTTCTTC. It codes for CASSPGQGASYNEQFF.

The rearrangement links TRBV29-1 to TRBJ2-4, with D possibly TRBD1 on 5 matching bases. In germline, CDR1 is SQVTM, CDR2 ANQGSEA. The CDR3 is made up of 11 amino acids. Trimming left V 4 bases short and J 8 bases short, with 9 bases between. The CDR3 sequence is CSVARADIQYF. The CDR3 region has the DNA TGCAGCGTTGCCAGGGCGGACATTCAGTACTTC.

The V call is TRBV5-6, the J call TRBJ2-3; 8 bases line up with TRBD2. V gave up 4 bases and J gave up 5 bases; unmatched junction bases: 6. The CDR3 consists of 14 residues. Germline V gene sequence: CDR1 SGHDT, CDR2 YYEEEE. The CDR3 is CASSLGTSRDTQYF. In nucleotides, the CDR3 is TGTGCCAGCAGCCTCGGGACTAGTAGAGATACGCAGTATTTT.